The clone carrying this T cell receptor beta chain was found a few times. Its cognate antigen is unknown. Germline loops: CDR1 LNHDA, CDR2 SQIVND (reference sequence). The CDR3 has 14 residues. The junction had 2 bases not matched to a gene; V was cut back by 3 bases and J by 3 bases. TCRdb re-called the PCR reads with MiXCR, one entry per CDR3 protein. The sample yields 460,000 or so distinct CDR3 sequences, roughly 25% seen once. These data belong to a study of molecular identifiers for immune sequencing clone quantification. The sorting of naive CD8 T cells used the CD8+CD4-CCR7+CD45RA+ phenotype. Points from the study as a whole: Researchers reportedly could pick up spiked Jurkat TCR RNA from one cell mixed into one million naive cells.

Sample: naive CD8+ T cells from blood, with Jurkat cell RNA spiked in. The subset denotes: FACS-sorted CD8+CD4-CCR7+CD45RA+ naive T cells. V gene TRBV19 combines with J gene TRBJ2-7; the match to TRBD2 covers 10 bases. The source of this sequence is a human donor in good health. Some libraries in this study had Jurkat cell RNA spiked in. Here the CDR3 reads CASSIGLADYEQYF. The CDR3 DNA is TGTGCCAGTAGTATTGGACTAGCGGACTACGAGCAGTACTTC.